These 18 T cell receptor beta chains share one sample of origin, sequenced in a study of human T cells and chemical hapten exposure. TCRdb reprocessed the RACE reads with MiXCR, giving one entry per CDR3 protein. The sample lists about 120,000 distinct CDR3 sequences, less than 15% seen once, with approximately 2.8% in the top ten. Time point meaning: pre-sensitization, week 0. Regarding treatment: therapeutic diphenylcyclopropenone sensitization with weekly scalp DPC. The source material was whole blood, sampled in connection with sensitization to the hapten diphenylcyclopropenone (DPC). These receptors came from a woman aged 18-29 years with alopecia areata. Some clones in this sample may be carry-over from other donors' samples.

There are a few counts of this clonotype. The chain links TRBV5-6 to TRBJ2-7; 8 bases align to TRBD1. This CDR3 contains 15 residues. V lost 4 bases and J lost 4; bases outside the gene matches: 10. The germline CDR1 and CDR2 sequences are SGHDT and YYEEEE. The CDR3 region has the DNA TGTGCCAGCAGCGACTGGACAGGGACCCCTTACGAGCAGTACTTC. It encodes CASSDWTGTPYEQYF.

V and J are TRBV27 and TRBJ1-5; TRBD1 agrees at 12 bases. Germline assignment: CDR1 MNHEY and CDR2 SMNVEV (reference sequence). The CDR3 is 16 amino acids. The V gene end was trimmed by 4 bases and the J gene end by 7 bases; junction bases not matched to a gene: 8. CDR3 residues: CASSSGQGALGQPQHF. CDR3 in DNA: TGTGCCAGCAGTTCGGGACAGGGGGCGTTAGGACAGCCCCAGCATTTT.

Ten or more counts support this clonotype. The rearrangement links TRBV12-3 or TRBV12-4 to TRBJ1-6, with no clear D. This CDR3 has 12 residues. V lost 5 bases and J lost 6, with 5 bases in between. This CDR3 reads CASSLLNSPLHF. CDR3 nucleotides: TGTGCCAGCAGTCTTCTTAATTCACCCCTCCACTTT.

The chain uses TRBV20-1 and TRBJ2-4; a possible D gene is TRBD1 (5 bases). Germline V lookup: CDR1 DFQATT, CDR2 SNEGSKA (reference sequence). Trimming took 6 bases from V and 8 from J, leaving 17 bases between them. The CDR3 sequence is 13 residues long. Here the CDR3 reads CSAPKAGSYIQYF. CDR3 in DNA: TGCAGTGCCCCCAAGGCAGGGTCCTACATTCAGTACTTC.

This clonotype was picked up a small number of times. This chain uses TRBV4-3 with TRBJ2-7; TRBD1 is a possible D gene (6 bases). The CDR3 is 14 amino acids. Germline lookup yields CDR1 LGHNA and CDR2 YSLEER. V lost 4 bases to trimming and J lost 4 bases, with 14 bases between them. CDR3 sequence reads: CASSPGRGRYEQYF. In DNA, the CDR3 is TGCGCCAGCAGCCCAGGCAGGGGTCGATACGAGCAGTACTTC.

The V and J genes are TRBV7-2 and TRBJ1-5; possibly TRBD1 for D (5 bases). V gave up 5 bases and J gave up 2 bases, with 7 bases separating them. Looked up from germline, CDR1 is SGHTA and CDR2 is FQGNSA. The length of the CDR3 is 13 residues. The CDR3 region has the DNA TGTGCCAGCAGCATCAGGGGCAATCAGCCCCAGCATTTT. Translating gives CASSIRGNQPQHF.

The chain joins TRBV7-8 to TRBJ2-3, with 7 bases aligning to TRBD2. CDR3 length equals 20 residues. CDR1 is SGHVS and CDR2 is FQNEAQ in the germline V gene. J gave up 0 bases and V 0 bases, and 15 bases lay outside the gene matches. CDR3 residues: CASSLAVQRGSSSSTDTQYF. The CDR3 DNA sequence: TGTGCCAGCAGCTTAGCGGTCCAGCGGGGTTCATCTTCTAGCACAGATACGCAGTATTTT.

This clonotype has only a few counts. V gene TRBV7-9 combines with J gene TRBJ2-2; maybe TRBD2 (6 bases). Germline V gene lookup returns CDR1 SEHNR and CDR2 FQNEAQ (reference sequence). The CDR3 totals 14 residues. Between the trimmed V and J ends, which lost 11 bases and 5 bases, there was a span of 18 bases. The CDR3 is CAPMGPGGTGELFF. DNA of the CDR3: TGTGCCCCGATGGGGCCCGGGGGTACCGGGGAGCTGTTTTTT.

This clonotype was detected a few times. The genes are TRBV20-1 and TRBJ2-3; 13 nucleotides agree with TRBD2. The CDR3 contains 14 residues. Germline V CDR1 and CDR2: DFQATT, SNEGSKA (reference sequence). Trimming at V came to 5 bases and at J to 7 bases, leaving 6 bases not matched to a gene. CDR3 nucleotides: TGCAGTGCTCGAGGGACTAGCGGGGTGTATACGCAGTATTTT. It translates to CSARGTSGVYTQYF.

This clonotype came up a few times. The gene calls are TRBV12-3 or TRBV12-4 and TRBJ2-7; D ambiguous. Trimming left V 0 bases short and J 6 bases short, with 15 bases between. The CDR3 is 15 residues long. The CDR3 reads CASSLASERPSEQYF. DNA for the CDR3: TGTGCCAGCAGTTTAGCCTCCGAGCGCCCTTCCGAGCAGTACTTC.

This rearrangement joins TRBV7-2 to TRBJ1-2; D uncertain. This CDR3 spans 11 amino acids. Germline CDR1 SGHTA, CDR2 FQGNSA. V shed 4 bases and J shed 8 bases, with 8 bases lying between them. Here the CDR3 reads CASSSYFGYTF. The CDR3 DNA reads as TGTGCCAGCAGCTCATATTTCGGCTACACCTTC.

The chain employs TRBV6-2 or TRBV6-3 and TRBJ2-5; D not certain. The CDR3 is made up of 14 amino acids. The germline V gene has CDR1 MNHEY and CDR2 SVGEGT. Deletions cut 3 bases from V and 1 base from J, with 9 bases between. The CDR3 reads CASSYEAGQETQYF. For the CDR3, the DNA is TGTGCCAGCAGTTATGAGGCAGGCCAAGAGACCCAGTACTTC.

Concerning this clonotype: The final CDR3 position lacks the conserved phenylalanine or tryptophan, pointing to a likely read error. The chain recombines TRBV6-2 or TRBV6-3 with TRBJ2-3; perhaps TRBD2 as D (6 bases). Trimming stripped 9 bases from V and 5 bases from J, with 21 bases between. Germline CDR1 and CDR2: MNHEY and SVGEGT. The CDR3 spans 15 residues. In nucleotides, the CDR3 is TGTGCCAGTCACGGCGGGGTCGTTACCTTAGATACGCAGTATTCT. Protein product: CASHGGVVTLDTQYS.

In its sample, this clonotype was seen a few times. This chain uses TRBV6-6 with TRBJ2-7, with 14 nucleotides matching TRBD2. Germline V gives CDR1 MNHNY, CDR2 SVGAGI (reference sequence). This CDR3 is 14 amino acids long. Trimming removed 4 bases from V and 8 bases from J; junction bases left unmatched: 4. The CDR3 DNA reads as TGTGCCAGCAGTTTCGGGACTAGCGGGGGAAAGCAGTACTTC. Translation: CASSFGTSGGKQYF.

The chain employs TRBV7-9 and TRBJ2-1; the match to TRBD1 covers 7 bases. The V and J ends lost 3 bases and 6 bases, in that order; junction bases with no gene match: 8. This CDR3 spans 15 amino acids. Germline CDR1 SEHNR, CDR2 FQNEAQ (reference sequence). CDR3 residues: CASSFHRGLPNEQFF. In DNA, the CDR3 is TGTGCCAGCAGCTTCCACAGGGGCCTCCCCAATGAGCAGTTCTTC.

This clonotype was counted many times. V usage is TRBV2 and J usage is TRBJ2-7; no definite D call. The length of the CDR3 is 12 residues. Germline V gene sequence: CDR1 SNHLY, CDR2 FYNNEI. V was cut by 8 bases and J by 3 bases, with 11 bases left in between. The DNA of the CDR3 is TGTGCCAGCCGGACGGATTACTACGAGCAGTACTTC. Its translation is CASRTDYYEQYF.

This clonotype came up many times. V is TRBV10-3 and J is TRBJ2-7; weak D call: TRBD2 (7 bases). The CDR3 totals 11 residues. Per germline, CDR1 ENHRY and CDR2 SYGVKD. Trimming pared 10 bases from V and 5 bases from J, leaving 12 bases between. This CDR3 is CASRGGHEQYF. CDR3 DNA: TGTGCCAGTCGCGGGGGCCACGAGCAGTACTTC.

This chain joins TRBV6-2 or TRBV6-3 and TRBJ2-5, with 8 bases identical to TRBD1. V was clipped by 6 bases and J by 8 bases; unmatched bases: 8. Looked up from germline, CDR1 is MNHEY and CDR2 is SVGEGT. The CDR3 is made up of 13 amino acids. The CDR3 protein is CASSLRTGRTQYF. The CDR3 nucleotides read TGTGCCAGCAGCCTCAGGACAGGGAGAACCCAGTACTTC.